The rows below give T cell receptor beta chains drawn from one sample of a study of response to subunit inactivated influenza vaccine. TCRdb processed the RT-PCR reads anew with MiXCR; each CDR3 protein has one entry. The sample includes roughly 190,000 distinct CDR3 sequences, 12% of them seen just once. Separately, the same data were catalogued under a study of T cells expressing NK-cell markers.

The source material was CD8+ T cells sorted from PBMCs, sampled 11 to 12 days after vaccination. The receptors derive from a man aged 45-60 years who received an inactivated influenza vaccine. Each CDR3 is given with its conserved first and last residue. Each record gives: J gene, clone size, D gene, V gene, CDR3 DNA, CDR3 protein. The D gene is left open where the match is weak. Where a row states a size, it is once, few, many or the class of an expanded clone; other rows omit it.

j_gene: TRBJ1-2
abundance: NA
d_gene: NA
v_gene: TRBV6-1
CDR3nt: TGTGCCAGCAGCCCCCTCCCTGTTTTCGATGGCTACACCTTC
CDR3aa: CASSPLPVFDGYTF

j_gene: TRBJ2-7
abundance: few
d_gene: TRBD2
v_gene: TRBV12-3/TRBV12-4
CDR3nt: TGTGCCAGCAGTCCGCCGGGACTAGCGGGAGTTGACGAGCAGTACTTC
CDR3aa: CASSPPGLAGVDEQYF

j_gene: TRBJ2-2
abundance: many
d_gene: NA
v_gene: TRBV4-2
CDR3nt: TGTGCCAGCAGCCAGAGGGGGGACTTGTCCGGGGAGCTGTTTTTT
CDR3aa: CASSQRGDLSGELFF

j_gene: TRBJ2-5
abundance: NA
d_gene: TRBD2
v_gene: TRBV7-9
CDR3nt: TGTGCCAGCAGCTACCCCGGAGGGACTAGCGGGAGAGAGACCCAGTACTTC
CDR3aa: CASSYPGGTSGRETQYF

j_gene: TRBJ2-2
abundance: many
d_gene: NA
v_gene: TRBV30
CDR3nt: TGTGCCTGGCAGACAGTCCAGGGAGGGGAGCTGTTTTTT
CDR3aa: CAWQTVQGGELFF

j_gene: TRBJ2-7
abundance: few
d_gene: TRBD2
v_gene: TRBV7-8
CDR3nt: TGTGCCAGCAGCTTAGGGGGACTAGGAGGCAGGAACGAGCAGTACTTC
CDR3aa: CASSLGGLGGRNEQYF

j_gene: TRBJ2-1
abundance: few
d_gene: TRBD1
v_gene: TRBV3-1
CDR3nt: TGTGCCAGCGGGGGACAGGGGGGGGCTGAGCAGTTCTTC
CDR3aa: CASGGQGGAEQFF

j_gene: TRBJ2-7
abundance: NA
d_gene: TRBD1
v_gene: TRBV11-2
CDR3nt: TGTGCCAGCAGCCCCTATACCGGGACAGGGCTCCACGAGCAGTACTTC
CDR3aa: CASSPYTGTGLHEQYF

j_gene: TRBJ2-3
abundance: few
d_gene: NA
v_gene: TRBV25-1
CDR3nt: TGTGCCAGCAGTTTTGATAGCACAGATACGCAGTATTTT
CDR3aa: CASSFDSTDTQYF

j_gene: TRBJ2-1
abundance: NA
d_gene: NA
v_gene: TRBV7-9
CDR3nt: TGTGCCAGCAGCGTGGTAGGTAGATATGAGCAGTTCTTC
CDR3aa: CASSVVGRYEQFF

j_gene: TRBJ2-2
abundance: few
d_gene: NA
v_gene: TRBV6-2/TRBV6-3
CDR3nt: TGTGCCAGCAGCCTTGTCTGGCGACAGAACACCGGGGAGCTGTTTTTT
CDR3aa: CASSLVWRQNTGELFF

j_gene: TRBJ2-3
abundance: NA
d_gene: NA
v_gene: TRBV5-6
CDR3nt: TGTGCCAGCATGCCCTGGGTAGGGGCCTTCACAGATACGCAGTATTTT
CDR3aa: CASMPWVGAFTDTQYF

j_gene: TRBJ2-3
abundance: few
d_gene: NA
v_gene: TRBV7-2
CDR3nt: TGTGCCAGCAGCCCCTATTGGCCAGATACGCAGTATTTT
CDR3aa: CASSPYWPDTQYF

j_gene: TRBJ2-5
abundance: NA
d_gene: NA
v_gene: TRBV5-1
CDR3nt: TGCGCCAGCAGCGTCCGGGGGAATAATCAAGAGACCCAGTACTTC
CDR3aa: CASSVRGNNQETQYF

j_gene: TRBJ2-1
abundance: few
d_gene: TRBD2
v_gene: TRBV7-9
CDR3nt: TGTGCCAGCAGCTTCACTAGCGGAACCTTTTACAATGAGCAGTTCTTC
CDR3aa: CASSFTSGTFYNEQFF

j_gene: TRBJ2-3
abundance: NA
d_gene: TRBD2
v_gene: TRBV29-1
CDR3nt: TGCAGCGGCGACATACTAGCGGGAGGGCCGGATACGCAGTATTTT
CDR3aa: CSGDILAGGPDTQYF

j_gene: TRBJ2-3
abundance: many
d_gene: NA
v_gene: TRBV11-1
CDR3nt: TGTGCCAGCAGCTTTCCCTGGGGACTGGGCGGGGGCACAGATACGCAGTATTTT
CDR3aa: CASSFPWGLGGGTDTQYF